This is a list of T cell receptor beta chains from one sample in a study of metastatic and nonmetastatic thyroid tumors. TCRdb re-clonotyped the PCR reads via MiXCR. The data contain some 30,000 clones, roughly 4.2% of them seen just once; the ten biggest clones take up roughly 21%. The sample taken for sequencing was blood. All receptors come from a female donor with papillary thyroid cancer or a benign thyroid nodule (not recorded which). Some clones in this sample may be carry-over from other donors' samples. Both conserved end residues are part of each CDR3. Each record gives: D gene, J gene, V gene, clone size, CDR3 DNA, CDR3 protein. The D gene is left open where the match is weak. Clone size is given for some rows only: seen once, a few or many times, or a class if the clone is expanded.

-,TRBJ2-7,TRBV10-3,few,TGTGCCATCAGCGGTGTCCTAGACAGGTACGAGCAGTACTTC,CAISGVLDRYEQYF
TRBD2,TRBJ2-1,TRBV2,many,TGTGCCAGCAGTGATCGCGGGAGAGACGAGTTCTTC,CASSDRGRDEFF
-,TRBJ2-1,TRBV12-3/TRBV12-4,few,TGTGCCAGCAGCTACGGGGGGCCCAATGAGCAGTTCTTC,CASSYGGPNEQFF
TRBD1,TRBJ1-1,TRBV6-1,few,TGTGCCAGCAGACGACTCGCATACCGGGACAGGGAAACTAAGAACACTGAAGCTTTCTTT,CASRRLAYRDRETKNTEAFF
-,TRBJ1-5,TRBV27,many,TGTGCCAGCAGACTTCGGTCGCAGGGGAGCAATCAGCCCCAGCATTTT,CASRLRSQGSNQPQHF
-,TRBJ2-1,TRBV30,many,TGTGCCGGCCAAACGGGAAGCTCCTACAATGAGCAGTTCTTC,CAGQTGSSYNEQFF
-,TRBJ2-3,TRBV11-3,many,TGTGCCAGCAGCTCCAACACAGATACGCAGTATTTT,CASSSNTDTQYF
-,TRBJ1-1,TRBV5-1,many,TGCGCCAGCAGCTTGGATCCCCGGGATTCCGCTGAAGCTTTCTTT,CASSLDPRDSAEAFF
-,TRBJ2-7,TRBV24-1,-,TGTGCCACCAGTGACCCGGGACGGTCGTCCTACGAGCAGTACTTC,CATSDPGRSSYEQYF
-,TRBJ2-1,TRBV15,few,TGTGCCACCAGCAGAGCAGGGTCCTACAATGAGCAGTTCTTC,CATSRAGSYNEQFF
-,TRBJ2-2,TRBV6-2/TRBV6-3,few,TGTGCCAGCAGCTTGTTGTCCGGGAACACCGGGGAGCTGTTTTTT,CASSLLSGNTGELFF
-,TRBJ2-7,TRBV7-9,-,TGTGCCAGCAGCTTAGTCGCAGGGAACAGGGAGCAGTACTTC,CASSLVAGNREQYF
-,TRBJ2-7,TRBV20-1,many,TGCAGTGCTAAGGTTGACTTCTACGAGCAGTACTTC,CSAKVDFYEQYF
-,TRBJ2-7,TRBV20-1,many,TGCAGTGCTAGCGGGAGCTCCTACGAGCAGTACTTC,CSASGSSYEQYF
-,TRBJ2-7,TRBV10-1,many,TGCGCCAGCAGTGGAATGGACTACCTCTACGAGCAGTACTTC,CASSGMDYLYEQYF
TRBD2,TRBJ2-2,TRBV27,few,TGTGCCAGCAGTTTCCAACTAGCGGGGACCGGGGAGCTTTTTTTT,CASSFQLAGTGELFF
-,TRBJ1-2,TRBV12-3/TRBV12-4,medium-sized,TGTGCCAGCAGTTTAGTTTCGGGTAATGGCTACACCTTC,CASSLVSGNGYTF
TRBD2,TRBJ2-2,TRBV5-1,few,TGCGCCAGCAGCTTGTTCGCGGGAGGGCCAGGGAACACCGGGGAGCTGTTTTTT,CASSLFAGGPGNTGELFF
-,TRBJ2-2,TRBV5-1,-,TGCGCCAGCAGCCCGGACGTCAGCTACACCGGGGAGCTGTTTTTT,CASSPDVSYTGELFF
TRBD1,TRBJ2-7,TRBV18,-,TGTGCCAGCTCAAGAGGGACAGGGGAATTGGGCGAGCAGTACTTC,CASSRGTGELGEQYF
-,TRBJ2-1,TRBV9,many,TGTGCCAGCAGCGGTAGTGTTCAGTTCTTC,CASSGSVQFF
-,TRBJ2-6,TRBV5-1,many,TGCGCCAGCAGCTCGCTAGTCTCTGGGGCCAACGTCCTGACTTTC,CASSSLVSGANVLTF
-,TRBJ2-2,TRBV5-1,few,TGCGCCAGCAGCTTAGAACAGATGGTCACCGGGGAGCTGTTTTTT,CASSLEQMVTGELFF
TRBD1,TRBJ2-7,TRBV2,-,TGTGCCAGCAGTGAAGCAGGGGGCCATACCTACGAGCAGTACTTC,CASSEAGGHTYEQYF
TRBD2,TRBJ2-1,TRBV18,many,TGTGCCAGCTCATATCTAGCGGGAGTGCGCAATGAGCAGTTCTTC,CASSYLAGVRNEQFF
TRBD2,TRBJ2-2,TRBV6-1,medium-sized,TGTGCCAGTTCGGAGCGGGGGGCAGGCGGGGAGCTGTTTTTT,CASSERGAGGELFF
-,TRBJ2-7,TRBV12-3/TRBV12-4,few,TGTGCCAGCAGCCTAGGACGGAAACTCTACGAGCAGTACTTC,CASSLGRKLYEQYF
-,TRBJ2-1,TRBV12-3/TRBV12-4,medium-sized,TGTGCCAGCAGTTTGAACCCCAGCTCCTACAATGAGCAGTTCTTC,CASSLNPSSYNEQFF
-,TRBJ2-1,TRBV5-1,few,TGCGCCAGCGGGACTACAGGGGACTCCTACAATGAGCAGTTCTTC,CASGTTGDSYNEQFF
-,TRBJ1-3,TRBV28,-,TGTGCCAGCAGGCAGACAGAATTCACCATATATTTT,CASRQTEFTIYF
-,TRBJ2-5,TRBV6-1,many,TGTGCCAGCAGCCCACTAGCTCAGGAGACCCAGTACTTC,CASSPLAQETQYF
-,TRBJ2-7,TRBV7-9,many,TGTGCCAGCAGCAAAGGAGGTGCCTCCTACGAGCAGTACTTC,CASSKGGASYEQYF
TRBD1,TRBJ2-1,TRBV2,many,TGTGCCAGCAGTGCTGACAGGGGGAAGTTGGGTGAGCAGTTCTTC,CASSADRGKLGEQFF
TRBD1,TRBJ1-1,TRBV28,few,TGTGCCAGCAGTTTACTACAGGGGCGGTACACTGAAGCTTTCTTT,CASSLLQGRYTEAFF
TRBD2,TRBJ2-3,TRBV7-9,-,TGTGCCAGCAGCTTTGGTACGGGAGGATTAGATACGCAGTATTTT,CASSFGTGGLDTQYF
-,TRBJ1-2,TRBV4-1,many,TGCGCCAGCAGCCAAGGAAGGTCCAGGGTCTATGGCTACACCTTC,CASSQGRSRVYGYTF
-,TRBJ2-2,TRBV12-3/TRBV12-4,-,TGTGCCAGCAGTTTGTTGACCCCCGGGGAGCTGTTTTTT,CASSLLTPGELFF
-,TRBJ1-6,TRBV6-9,-,TGTGCCAGCAGTTACGGGGTCAGGAATTCACCCCTCCACTTT,CASSYGVRNSPLHF
-,TRBJ1-5,TRBV19,many,TGTGCCAGTAGAACTAGTAGAACGGGACACCCTAATCAGCCCCAGCATTTT,CASRTSRTGHPNQPQHF
-,TRBJ1-4,TRBV30,-,TGTGCCTGGACTACGGGGGGTGCAGAAAACCTGTTTTTT,CAWTTGGAENLFF
-,TRBJ2-7,TRBV12-3/TRBV12-4,-,TGTGCCACCTCCGGGGCACAACGAGAGTACGAGCAGTACTTC,CATSGAQREYEQYF
TRBD2,TRBJ2-7,TRBV28,-,TGTGCCAGCAGATGGAATAGCGGGAGTCGAGCCGACGAGCAGTACTTC,CASRWNSGSRADEQYF
TRBD2,TRBJ2-1,TRBV20-1,medium-sized,TGCAGTGCTAGGGCGACTAGCGGAGATTACAATGAGCAGTTCTTC,CSARATSGDYNEQFF
TRBD1,TRBJ1-2,TRBV5-1,-,TGCGCCAGCAGCTTGGAGGGACAGGGCTTATATGGCTACACCTTC,CASSLEGQGLYGYTF
TRBD1,TRBJ1-1,TRBV20-1,-,TGCAGTGCTAGGCTCCACAGGGGTCGTCAGAACACTGAAGCTTTCTTT,CSARLHRGRQNTEAFF
TRBD1,TRBJ1-6,TRBV19,medium-sized,TGTGCCAGTAGTGCCACAGGGGGTGATTCACCCCTCCACTTT,CASSATGGDSPLHF
TRBD2,TRBJ2-5,TRBV30,many,TGTGCCTGGAGTCGCCTAAGGACTAGCGGGAGGGTCGGTGAGGAGACCCAGTACTTC,CAWSRLRTSGRVGEETQYF
-,TRBJ2-5,TRBV7-2,-,TGTGCCAGCAGCTTATGGCCAGAGACCCAGTACTTC,CASSLWPETQYF
TRBD1,TRBJ2-7,TRBV20-1,few,TGCAGTGCTAGGCCACCCGGGACAGGGGTTACCTACGAGCAGTACTTC,CSARPPGTGVTYEQYF
-,TRBJ1-4,TRBV28,-,TGTGCCAGCAGGGGACCGACAACTAATGACAAAGTGTTTTTT,CASRGPTTNDKVFF
-,TRBJ2-7,TRBV10-3,many,TGTGCCATCAGACAGGGAACGGCCTACGAGCAGTACTTC,CAIRQGTAYEQYF
-,TRBJ2-5,TRBV3-1,few,TGTGCCAGCAGCAAGGCCGGGACCCAGTACTTC,CASSKAGTQYF
TRBD1,TRBJ1-5,TRBV18,-,TGTGCCAGCTCACCCGGACAGGCCAGTAGTATCTGGCATTTT,CASSPGQASSIWHF
TRBD1,TRBJ1-2,TRBV20-1,few,TGCAGTGCTACACTCCCAGGGGGCGCGGATGGCTACACCTTC,CSATLPGGADGYTF
-,TRBJ1-2,TRBV5-4,few,TGTGCCAGCAGCTTGACAGCCGCTGCTAACTATGTCTACACCTTC,CASSLTAAANYVYTF
-,TRBJ1-3,TRBV28,few,TGTGCCAGCAGTTTATTGGACAACTCCGGAAACACCATATATTTT,CASSLLDNSGNTIYF
TRBD1,TRBJ1-1,TRBV29-1,many,TGCAGCGTGGTGACAGGGTCCACTGAAGCTTTCTTT,CSVVTGSTEAFF
TRBD1,TRBJ1-5,TRBV28,few,TGTGCCAGTCAGGGGGTCAATCAGCCCCAGCATTTT,CASQGVNQPQHF
-,TRBJ1-5,TRBV28,medium-sized,TGTGCCAGCAGTCTACAGGGTTATGGCAATCAGCCCCAGCATTTT,CASSLQGYGNQPQHF
TRBD1,TRBJ2-7,TRBV28,medium-sized,TGTGCCAGCAGATCCGAGGGGGACAGGAGTTCTTACGAGCAGTACTTC,CASRSEGDRSSYEQYF